Below are 4 T cell receptor beta chains sequenced from a single sample in a study of shared clonotypes between healthy human individuals. Assay: immunoSEQ multiplex PCR; the TCRdb copy retains only in-frame clones and omits some. The sample consists of a few million clones, around 90% of them appearing once. Sequencing used naive CD4+ T cells sorted from blood. The subset was: CD45RA+ positively selected. The receptors were gathered from a man younger than 35 in good health.

This chain links TRBV19 with TRBJ1-5, with TRBD1 as a possible D gene (5 bases). The CDR3 runs 15 residues. Germline V gene lookup returns CDR1 LNHDA and CDR2 SQIVND (reference sequence). Trimming removed 4 bases from V and 3 bases from J, with 13 bases in between. The CDR3 loop is CASSTRRQPNQPQHF. Here the CDR3 DNA reads TGTGCCAGTAGTACCCGGAGACAGCCCAATCAGCCCCAGCATTTT.

For this clone: Within the sample, other DNA sequences also encode this same CDR3. The V gene is TRBV18, the J gene TRBJ2-7; D is unresolved. This CDR3 is built from 13 residues. V dropped 1 base and J dropped 2 bases, with 6 bases sitting between them. Germline values: CDR1 KGHSH, CDR2 LQKENI. The CDR3 region has the DNA TGTGCCAGCTCACCACAGGGTGCCTACGAGCAGTACTTC. This encodes CASSPQGAYEQYF.

This chain uses TRBV10-1 with TRBJ2-2; D is possibly TRBD2 (6 bases). Between the trimmed V and J ends, which lost 4 bases and 6 bases, there was a span of 12 bases. This CDR3 is 14 amino acids long. Germline CDR1 is WNHNN and CDR2 is SYGVQD (reference sequence). The CDR3 region is CASSGRDRSGELFF. The CDR3, as DNA: TGCGCCAGCAGTGGGAGGGACCGGTCCGGGGAGCTGTTTTTT.

The V call is TRBV2, the J call TRBJ2-2; 12 positions match TRBD2. The CDR3 is 15 amino acids. Germline V gives CDR1 SNHLY, CDR2 FYNNEI. The V gene end was trimmed by 4 bases and the J gene end by 9 bases; junction bases not matched to a gene: 6. The CDR3 sequence: CASSGLAGGAWELFF. The CDR3 DNA reads TGTGCCAGCAGTGGGCTAGCGGGGGGGGCGTGGGAGCTGTTTTTT.